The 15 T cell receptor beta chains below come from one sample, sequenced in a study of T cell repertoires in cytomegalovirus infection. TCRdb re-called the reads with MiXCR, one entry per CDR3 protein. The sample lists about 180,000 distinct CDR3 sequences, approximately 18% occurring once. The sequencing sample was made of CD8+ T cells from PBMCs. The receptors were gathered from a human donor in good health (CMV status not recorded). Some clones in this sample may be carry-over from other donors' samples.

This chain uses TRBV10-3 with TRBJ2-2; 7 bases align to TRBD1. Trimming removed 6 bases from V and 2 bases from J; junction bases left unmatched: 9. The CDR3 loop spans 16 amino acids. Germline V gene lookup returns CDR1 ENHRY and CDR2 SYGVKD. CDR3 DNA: TGTGCCATCAGCGCAATAAGGACAGGAAACACCGGGGAGCTGTTTTTT. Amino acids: CAISAIRTGNTGELFF.

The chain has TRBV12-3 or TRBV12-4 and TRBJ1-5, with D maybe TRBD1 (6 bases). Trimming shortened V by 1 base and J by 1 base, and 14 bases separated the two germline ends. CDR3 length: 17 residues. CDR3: CASSLEGGGRSNQPQHF. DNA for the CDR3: TGTGCCAGCAGTTTAGAAGGGGGGGGTCGAAGCAATCAGCCCCAGCATTTT.

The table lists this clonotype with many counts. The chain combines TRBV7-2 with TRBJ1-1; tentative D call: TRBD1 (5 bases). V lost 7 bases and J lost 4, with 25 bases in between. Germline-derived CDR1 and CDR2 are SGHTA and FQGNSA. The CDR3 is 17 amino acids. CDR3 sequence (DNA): TGTGCCAGCACTCTAAATCGCCGGGGGGATAGCGGCACTGAAGCTTTCTTT. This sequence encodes CASTLNRRGDSGTEAFF. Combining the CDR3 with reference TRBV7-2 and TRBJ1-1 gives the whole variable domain GAGVSQSPSNKVTEKGKDVELRCDPISGHTALYWYRQSLGQGLEFLIYFQGNSAPDKSGLPSDRFSAERTGGSVSTLTIQRTQQEDSAVYLCASTLNRRGDSGTEAFFGQGTRLTVV.

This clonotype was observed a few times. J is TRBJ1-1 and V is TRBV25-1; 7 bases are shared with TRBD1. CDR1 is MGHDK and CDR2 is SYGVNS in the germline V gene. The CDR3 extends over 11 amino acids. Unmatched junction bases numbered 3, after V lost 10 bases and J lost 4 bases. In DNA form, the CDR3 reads TGTGCCACCCAGGGGGGCACTGAAGCTTTCTTT. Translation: CATQGGTEAFF.

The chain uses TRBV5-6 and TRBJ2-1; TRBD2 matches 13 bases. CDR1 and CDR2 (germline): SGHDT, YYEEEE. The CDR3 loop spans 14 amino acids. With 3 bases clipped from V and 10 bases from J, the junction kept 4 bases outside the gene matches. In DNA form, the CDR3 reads TGTGCCAGCAGCTGGACTAGCGGGGGTTGGGAGCAGTTCTTC. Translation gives CASSWTSGGWEQFF.

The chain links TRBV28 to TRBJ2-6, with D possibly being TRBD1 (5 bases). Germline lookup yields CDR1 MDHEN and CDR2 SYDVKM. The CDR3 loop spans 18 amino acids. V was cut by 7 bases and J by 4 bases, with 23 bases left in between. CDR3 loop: CASTHLTAHLGGANVLTF. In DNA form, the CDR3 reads TGTGCCAGCACCCACCTGACAGCGCATCTGGGAGGGGCCAACGTCCTGACTTTC.

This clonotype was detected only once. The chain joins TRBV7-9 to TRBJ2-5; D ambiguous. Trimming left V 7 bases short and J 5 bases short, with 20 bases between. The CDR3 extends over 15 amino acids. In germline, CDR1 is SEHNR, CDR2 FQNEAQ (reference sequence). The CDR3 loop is CASNDVAGRTETQYF. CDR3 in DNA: TGTGCCAGCAACGATGTGGCAGGTCGTACTGAGACCCAGTACTTC.

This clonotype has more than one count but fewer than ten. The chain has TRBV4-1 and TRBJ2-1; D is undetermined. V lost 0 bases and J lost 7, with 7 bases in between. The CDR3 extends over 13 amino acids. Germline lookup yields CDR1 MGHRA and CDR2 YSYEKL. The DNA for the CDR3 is TGCGCCAGCAGCCAAGAAAATTGGAATGAGCAGTTCTTC. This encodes CASSQENWNEQFF.

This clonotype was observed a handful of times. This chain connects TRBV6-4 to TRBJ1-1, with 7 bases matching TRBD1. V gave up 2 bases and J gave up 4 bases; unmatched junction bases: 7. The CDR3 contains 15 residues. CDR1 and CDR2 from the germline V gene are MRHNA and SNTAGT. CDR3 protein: CASSDRAGGSTEAFF. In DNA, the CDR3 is TGTGCCAGCAGTGACCGGGCAGGGGGTAGCACTGAAGCTTTCTTT.

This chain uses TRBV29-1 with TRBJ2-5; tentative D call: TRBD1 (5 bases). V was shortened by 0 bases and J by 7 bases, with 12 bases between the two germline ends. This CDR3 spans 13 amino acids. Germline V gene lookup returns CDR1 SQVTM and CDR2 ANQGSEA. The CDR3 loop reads CSVEDTAGWTQYF. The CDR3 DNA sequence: TGCAGCGTTGAAGATACGGCAGGGTGGACCCAGTACTTC.

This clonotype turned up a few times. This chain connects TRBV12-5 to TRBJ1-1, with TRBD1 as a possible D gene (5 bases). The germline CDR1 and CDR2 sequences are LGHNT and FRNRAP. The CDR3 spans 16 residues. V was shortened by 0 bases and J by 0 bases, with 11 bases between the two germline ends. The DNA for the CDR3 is TGTGCTAGTGGTTTGGTACTTGACAGCTTGAACACTGAAGCTTTCTTT. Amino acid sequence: CASGLVLDSLNTEAFF.

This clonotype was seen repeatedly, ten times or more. CDR3: CASSLRTGSTDTQYF. The CDR3 DNA is TGTGCCAGCAGCTTAAGGACAGGGAGCACAGATACGCAGTATTTT. The chain uses TRBV7-2 and TRBJ2-3, with TRBD1 matching 8 bases. The CDR3 is made up of 15 amino acids. Germline V gene sequence: CDR1 SGHTA, CDR2 FQGNSA. V dropped 2 bases and J dropped 0; count of bases not matched to a gene: 1.

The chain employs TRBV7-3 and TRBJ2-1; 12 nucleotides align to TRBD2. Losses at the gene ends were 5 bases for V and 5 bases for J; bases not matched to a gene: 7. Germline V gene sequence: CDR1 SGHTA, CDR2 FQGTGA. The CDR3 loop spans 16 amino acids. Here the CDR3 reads CASSERGTSGHNEQFF. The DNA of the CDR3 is TGTGCCAGCAGCGAACGGGGGACTAGCGGGCACAATGAGCAGTTCTTC.

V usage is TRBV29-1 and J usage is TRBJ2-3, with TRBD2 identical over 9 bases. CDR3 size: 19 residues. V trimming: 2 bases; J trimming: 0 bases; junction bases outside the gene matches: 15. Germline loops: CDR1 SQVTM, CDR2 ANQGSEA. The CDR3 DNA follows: TGCAGCGTTGAAAGTATTAGGGTAGCGGGGGTATATAGCACAGATACGCAGTATTTT. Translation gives CSVESIRVAGVYSTDTQYF.

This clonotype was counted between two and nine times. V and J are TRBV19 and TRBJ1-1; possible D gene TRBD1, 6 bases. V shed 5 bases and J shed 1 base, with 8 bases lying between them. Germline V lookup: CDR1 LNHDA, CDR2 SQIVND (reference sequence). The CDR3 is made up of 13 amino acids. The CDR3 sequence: CASSRQENTEAFF. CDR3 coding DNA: TGTGCCAGTAGTCGACAGGAGAACACTGAAGCTTTCTTT.